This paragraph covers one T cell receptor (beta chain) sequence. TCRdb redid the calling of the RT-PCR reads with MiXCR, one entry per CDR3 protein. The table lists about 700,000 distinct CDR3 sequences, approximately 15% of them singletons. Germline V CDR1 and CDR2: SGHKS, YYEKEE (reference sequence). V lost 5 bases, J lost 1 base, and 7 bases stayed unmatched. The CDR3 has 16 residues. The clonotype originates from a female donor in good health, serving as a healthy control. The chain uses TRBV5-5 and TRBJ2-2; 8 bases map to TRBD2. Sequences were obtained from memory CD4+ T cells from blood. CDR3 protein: CASSFGLAQNTGELFF. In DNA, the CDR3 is TGTGCCAGCAGTTTCGGACTAGCACAGAACACCGGGGAGCTGTTTTTT.